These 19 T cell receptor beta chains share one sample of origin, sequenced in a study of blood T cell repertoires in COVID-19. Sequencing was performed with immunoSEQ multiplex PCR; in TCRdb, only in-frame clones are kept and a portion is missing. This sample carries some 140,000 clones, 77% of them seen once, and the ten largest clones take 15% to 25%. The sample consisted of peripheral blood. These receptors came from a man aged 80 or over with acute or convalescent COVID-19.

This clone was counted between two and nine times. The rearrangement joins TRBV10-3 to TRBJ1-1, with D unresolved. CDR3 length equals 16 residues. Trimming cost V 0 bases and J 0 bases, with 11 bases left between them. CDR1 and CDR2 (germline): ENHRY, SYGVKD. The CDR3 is CAISESSENLNTEAFF. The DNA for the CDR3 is TGTGCCATCAGTGAGTCGTCGGAGAACCTGAACACTGAAGCTTTCTTT.

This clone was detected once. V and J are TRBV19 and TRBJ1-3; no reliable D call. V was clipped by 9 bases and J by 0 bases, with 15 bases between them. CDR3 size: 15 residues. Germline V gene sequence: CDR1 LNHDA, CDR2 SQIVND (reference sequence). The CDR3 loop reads CASKRQVFSGNTIYF. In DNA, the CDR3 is TGTGCCAGCAAAAGGCAGGTGTTCTCTGGAAACACCATATATTTT.

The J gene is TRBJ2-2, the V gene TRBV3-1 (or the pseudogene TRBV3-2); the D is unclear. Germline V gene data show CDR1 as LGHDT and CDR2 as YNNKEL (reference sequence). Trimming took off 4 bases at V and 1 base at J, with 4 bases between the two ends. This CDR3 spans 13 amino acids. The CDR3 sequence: CASSPQNTGELFF. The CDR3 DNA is TGTGCCAGCAGCCCACAGAACACCGGGGAGCTGTTTTTT.

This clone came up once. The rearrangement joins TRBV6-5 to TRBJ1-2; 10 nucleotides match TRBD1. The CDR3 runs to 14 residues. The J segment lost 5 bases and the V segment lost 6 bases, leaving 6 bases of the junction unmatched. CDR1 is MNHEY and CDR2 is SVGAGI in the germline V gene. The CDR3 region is CASSPDRGNYGYTF. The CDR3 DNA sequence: TGTGCCAGCAGCCCGGACAGGGGGAATTATGGCTACACCTTC.

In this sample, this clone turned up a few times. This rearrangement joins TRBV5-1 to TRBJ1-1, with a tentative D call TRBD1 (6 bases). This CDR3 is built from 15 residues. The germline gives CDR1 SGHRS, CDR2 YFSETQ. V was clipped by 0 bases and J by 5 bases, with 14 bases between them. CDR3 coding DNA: TGCGCCAGCAGCTTGGCCTGGGGGCGCGGGACTGAAGCTTTCTTT. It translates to CASSLAWGRGTEAFF.

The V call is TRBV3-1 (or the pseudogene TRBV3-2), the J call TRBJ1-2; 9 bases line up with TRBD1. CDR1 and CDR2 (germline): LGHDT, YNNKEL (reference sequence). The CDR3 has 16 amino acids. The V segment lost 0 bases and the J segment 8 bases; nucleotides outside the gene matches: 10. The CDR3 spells CASSQELDRGVMGYTF. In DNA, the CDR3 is TGTGCCAGCAGCCAAGAATTGGACAGGGGAGTTATGGGCTACACCTTC.

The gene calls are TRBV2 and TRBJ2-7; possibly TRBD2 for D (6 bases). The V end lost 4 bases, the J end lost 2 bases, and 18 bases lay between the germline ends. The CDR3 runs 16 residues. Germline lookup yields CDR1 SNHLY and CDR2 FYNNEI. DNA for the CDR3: TGTGCCAGCAGTGTCGGGGGATGGGAGGCGGCCTACGAGCAGTACTTC. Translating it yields CASSVGGWEAAYEQYF.

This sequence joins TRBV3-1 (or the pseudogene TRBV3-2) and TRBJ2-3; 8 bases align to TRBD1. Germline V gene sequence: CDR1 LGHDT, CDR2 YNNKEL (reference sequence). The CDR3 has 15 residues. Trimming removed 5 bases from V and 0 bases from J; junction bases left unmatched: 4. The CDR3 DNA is TGTGCCAGCAGCGCCAGGGACAGGAGCACAGATACGCAGTATTTT. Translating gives CASSARDRSTDTQYF.

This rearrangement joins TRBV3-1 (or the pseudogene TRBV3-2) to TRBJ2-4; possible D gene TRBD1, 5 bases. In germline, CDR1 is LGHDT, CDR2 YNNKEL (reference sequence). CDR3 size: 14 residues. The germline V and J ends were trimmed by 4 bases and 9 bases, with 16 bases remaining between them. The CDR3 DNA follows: TGTGCCAGCAGCCTAGTTGGCCAGGGAAGCATTCAGTACTTC. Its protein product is CASSLVGQGSIQYF.

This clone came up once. CDR3: CASSLGTGNTEAFF. The CDR3 coding sequence is TGCGCCAGCAGCTTGGGAACAGGGAACACTGAAGCTTTCTTT. The V gene is TRBV5-1, the J gene TRBJ1-1, with TRBD1 as a possible D gene (5 bases). The CDR3 extends over 14 amino acids. Trimming took off 0 bases at V and 1 base at J, with 7 bases between the two ends. Germline assignment: CDR1 SGHRS and CDR2 YFSETQ.

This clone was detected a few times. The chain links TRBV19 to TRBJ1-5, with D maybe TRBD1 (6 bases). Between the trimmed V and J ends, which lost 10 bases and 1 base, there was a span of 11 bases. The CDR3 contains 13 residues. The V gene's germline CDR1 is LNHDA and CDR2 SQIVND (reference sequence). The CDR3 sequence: CANPGGSNQPQHF. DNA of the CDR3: TGTGCCAATCCTGGGGGCAGCAATCAGCCCCAGCATTTT.

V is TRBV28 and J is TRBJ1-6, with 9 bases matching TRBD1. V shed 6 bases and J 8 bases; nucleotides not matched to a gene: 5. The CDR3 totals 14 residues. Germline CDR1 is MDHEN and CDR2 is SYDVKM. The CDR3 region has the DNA TGTGCCAGCAGCCTGGACAGGGGTGATTCACCCCTCCACTTT. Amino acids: CASSLDRGDSPLHF. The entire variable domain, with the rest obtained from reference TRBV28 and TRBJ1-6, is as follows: DVKVTQSSRYLVKRTGEKVFLECVQDMDHENMFWYRQDPGLGLRLIYFSYDVKMKEKGDIPEGYSVSREKKERFSLILESASTNQTSMYLCASSLDRGDSPLHFGNGTRLTVT.

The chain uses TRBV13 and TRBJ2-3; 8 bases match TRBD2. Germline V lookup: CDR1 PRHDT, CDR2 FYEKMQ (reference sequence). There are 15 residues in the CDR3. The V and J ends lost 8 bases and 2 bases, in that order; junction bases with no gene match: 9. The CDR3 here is CASDKAGLVTDTQYF. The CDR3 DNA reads TGTGCCAGCGATAAAGCGGGACTAGTCACAGATACGCAGTATTTT.

CDR3 amino acids: CAISESRGGQGGSGANVLTF. The CDR3, as DNA: TGTGCCATCAGTGAGTCGAGGGGAGGACAGGGGGGCTCTGGGGCCAACGTCCTGACTTTC. The chain recombines TRBV10-3 with TRBJ2-6; 10 positions match TRBD1. The V gene end was trimmed by 0 bases and the J gene end by 0 bases; junction bases not matched to a gene: 8. This CDR3 is 20 amino acids long. Germline V lookup: CDR1 ENHRY, CDR2 SYGVKD.

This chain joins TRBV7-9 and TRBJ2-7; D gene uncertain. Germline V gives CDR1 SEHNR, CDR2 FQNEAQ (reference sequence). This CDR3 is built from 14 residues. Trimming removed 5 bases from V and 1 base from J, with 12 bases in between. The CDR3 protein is CASSPLRGSYEQYF. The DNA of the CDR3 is TGTGCCAGCAGCCCGCTTCGAGGATCCTACGAGCAGTACTTC.

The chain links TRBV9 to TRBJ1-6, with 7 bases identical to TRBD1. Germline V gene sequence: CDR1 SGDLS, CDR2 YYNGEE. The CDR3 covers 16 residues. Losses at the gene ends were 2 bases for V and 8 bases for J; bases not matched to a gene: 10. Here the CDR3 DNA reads TGTGCCAGCAGCGTGGGACAGACGGCGGACCATTCACCCCTCCACTTT. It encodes CASSVGQTADHSPLHF.

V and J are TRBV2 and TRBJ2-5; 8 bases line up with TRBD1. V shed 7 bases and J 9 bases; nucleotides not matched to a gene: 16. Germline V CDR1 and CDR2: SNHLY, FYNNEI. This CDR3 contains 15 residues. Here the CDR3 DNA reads TGTGCCAGCATTAGCGTCTCAGGGGGCCACGGGGCCCAGTACTTC. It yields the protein CASISVSGGHGAQYF.

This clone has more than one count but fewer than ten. CDR3 protein: CASSLTQGGSYEKLFF. The CDR3 DNA reads TGTGCCAGCAGTTTAACACAGGGGGGCTCATATGAAAAACTGTTTTTT. J is TRBJ1-4 and V is TRBV5-4; TRBD1 matches 8 bases. V shed 5 bases and J 6 bases; nucleotides not matched to a gene: 12. CDR3 length: 16 residues. Germline V gene sequence: CDR1 SGHNT, CDR2 YYREEE (reference sequence). The variable domain in full, with the rest retrieved from reference TRBV5-4 and TRBJ1-4, is ETGVTQSPTHLIKTRGQQVTLRCSSQSGHNTVSWYQQALGQGPQFIFQYYREEENGRGNFPPRFSGLQFPNYSSELNVNALELDDSALYLCASSLTQGGSYEKLFFGSGTQLSVL.

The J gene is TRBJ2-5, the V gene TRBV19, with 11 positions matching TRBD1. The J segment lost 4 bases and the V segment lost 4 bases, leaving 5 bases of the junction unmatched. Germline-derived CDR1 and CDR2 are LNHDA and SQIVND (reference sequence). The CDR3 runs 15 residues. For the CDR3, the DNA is TGTGCCAGTAGTAGGGACAGGGGGATAACAGAGACCCAGTACTTC. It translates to CASSRDRGITETQYF.